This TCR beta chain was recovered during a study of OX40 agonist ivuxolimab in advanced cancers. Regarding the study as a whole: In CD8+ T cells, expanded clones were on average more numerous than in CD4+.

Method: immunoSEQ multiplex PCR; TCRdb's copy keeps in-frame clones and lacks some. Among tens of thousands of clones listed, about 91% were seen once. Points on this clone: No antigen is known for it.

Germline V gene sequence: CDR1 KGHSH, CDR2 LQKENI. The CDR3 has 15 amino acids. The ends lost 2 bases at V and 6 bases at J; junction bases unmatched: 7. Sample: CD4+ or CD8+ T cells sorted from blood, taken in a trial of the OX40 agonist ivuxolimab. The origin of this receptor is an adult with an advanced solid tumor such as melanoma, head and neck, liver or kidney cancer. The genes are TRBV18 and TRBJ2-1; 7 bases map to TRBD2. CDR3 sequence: CASSPTREARNEQFF. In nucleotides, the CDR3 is TGTGCCAGCTCACCAACCCGGGAGGCTCGCAATGAGCAGTTCTTC.